This is a list of T cell receptor beta chains from one sample in a study of blood T cells in healthy people across ages. TCRdb independently ran MiXCR on the 5' RACE reads; one entry per CDR3 protein. The sample has 1.5 million to 2 million distinct CDR3 sequences, 39% seen once; the top ten hold under 30%. Sequenced sample: blood. The source of these receptors is a human donor in good health. CDR3s include the opening cysteine and the closing phenylalanine or tryptophan. The D gene is left open where the match is weak. Clone size is not always given. Where it is, it says once, few, many or a class for expanded clones.

clone_size d_call j_call v_call cdr3_nt cdr3_aa
- - TRBJ2-1 TRBV9 TGTGCCAGCAGCGTTGAGTCAGGGGAAAATGAGCAGTTCTTC CASSVESGENEQFF
- TRBD1 TRBJ1-1 TRBV7-9 TGTGCCAGCAGCTCGGGATACGGGGGACAGGGACGTGTCACTGAAGCTTTCTTT CASSSGYGGQGRVTEAFF
few - TRBJ2-5 TRBV7-2 TGTGCCAGCAGCTTAGAATGGATCCTCGGGGAGACCCAGTACTTC CASSLEWILGETQYF
many - TRBJ2-1 TRBV11-2 TGTGCCAGCAGCCCTATATACAATGAGCAGTTCTTC CASSPIYNEQFF
- - TRBJ1-6 TRBV9 TGTGCCAGCAGCGATTCATCGGGGGGCTCCTATAATTCACCCCTCCACTTT CASSDSSGGSYNSPLHF
- - TRBJ1-1 TRBV7-9 TGTGCCAGCAGCTTAGGTTCGGGGGGCAAAGCTTTCTTT CASSLGSGGKAFF
- - TRBJ1-1 TRBV29-1 TGCAGCGTTGGATGGGGGGGACACACTGAAGCTTTCTTT CSVGWGGHTEAFF
once TRBD1 TRBJ1-5 TRBV20-1 TGCAGTGCTAGGGAAACAGGGGGGCGTCAGCCCCAGCATTTT CSARETGGRQPQHF
- - TRBJ2-5 TRBV20-1 TGCAGTGCTAGAGGGCAGTACCAAGAGACCCAGTACTTC CSARGQYQETQYF
- - TRBJ1-1 TRBV20-1 TGCAGTGCTAGGACAGGAACCTTGAACACTGAAGCTTTCTTT CSARTGTLNTEAFF
- - TRBJ2-7 TRBV5-1 TGCGCCAGCAGCTTGGGGGAGAGGGGCCACGAGCAGTACTTC CASSLGERGHEQYF
- - TRBJ1-1 TRBV20-1 TGCAGTGCTAGGGACACGTTTAACACTGAAGCTTTCTTT CSARDTFNTEAFF
- - TRBJ2-7 TRBV11-3 TGTGCCAGCAGGGTAGGGTTGGGTTCCGAGCAGTACTTC CASRVGLGSEQYF
- - TRBJ2-5 TRBV25-1 TGTGCCAGCAGTGAATTTCTCCAGGGGGGCGAGGAGACCCAGTACTTC CASSEFLQGGEETQYF
once - TRBJ2-7 TRBV11-1 TGTGCCAGCAGCGGGGGACACAGGGACGAGCAGTACTTC CASSGGHRDEQYF
- TRBD2 TRBJ2-4 TRBV5-1 TGCGCCAGCAGCTGGGCTACTAGCGGGGTGAATGAGCAGTACTTC CASSWATSGVNEQYF
few - TRBJ2-1 TRBV24-1 TGTGCCACCGCCCAACGACCCGGGGCAAACCTTGATGAGCAGTTCTTC CATAQRPGANLDEQFF
- - TRBJ2-1 TRBV5-1 TGCGCCAGCAGCTCCCCCACGATGGGTGAGCAGTTCTTT CASSSPTMGEQFF
- - TRBJ2-7 TRBV11-3 TGTGCCAGCAGCTTCCGTGTAGGTAACTACGAGCAGTACTTC CASSFRVGNYEQYF
- TRBD1 TRBJ2-5 TRBV12-3/TRBV12-4 TGTGCCAGCACCCAACAGGGGGAGAGCGGAGAGACCCAGTACTTC CASTQQGESGETQYF
- TRBD2 TRBJ2-7 TRBV2 TGTGCCAGCAGTGAAAGTCGGGGGGGAACTTACGAGCAGTACTTC CASSESRGGTYEQYF
- - TRBJ2-7 TRBV3-1 TGTGCCAGCAGCCATGGTGGGACATATTTCACCTACGAGCAGTACTTC CASSHGGTYFTYEQYF
few TRBD1 TRBJ1-2 TRBV27 TGTGCCAGCAGTTTAAGCACAGGGGGCTTGGCTGGCTACACCTTC CASSLSTGGLAGYTF
few - TRBJ2-1 TRBV12-3/TRBV12-4 TGTGCCAGCAGTTTAGGCAATTGGGGGTTCCAGGCGTTCTTC CASSLGNWGFQAFF
- - TRBJ2-7 TRBV5-1 TGCGCCAGCAGCCCGCTACCTCAGGAGTCCTACGAGCAGTACTTC CASSPLPQESYEQYF
- - TRBJ2-1 TRBV6-1 TGTGCCAGCAGCGGACAAAAGTGGGACGGGTTCTTC CASSGQKWDGFF
- - TRBJ2-5 TRBV5-6 TGTGCCAGCAGCTTGGCTACAGGCCCCCCTCAAGAGACCCAGTACTTC CASSLATGPPQETQYF
- - TRBJ1-6 TRBV20-1 TGCAGTGCAGAGAAGTTGGCGAAAACTTCACCCCTCCACTTT CSAEKLAKTSPLHF
few - TRBJ2-7 TRBV29-1 TGCAGCGCCGAGACAGTCCCCTACGAGCAGTACTTC CSAETVPYEQYF
- - TRBJ1-5 TRBV24-1 TGTGCCACCAGTGACCGCCCCGACAGCAATCAGCCCCAGCATTTT CATSDRPDSNQPQHF
- - TRBJ2-3 TRBV12-3/TRBV12-4 TGTGCCAGCACCCGGGACCCAGTCACAGATACGCAGTATTTT CASTRDPVTDTQYF
- - TRBJ1-2 TRBV5-1 TGCGCCAGCAGCTTGGGAGAGACACCCCAGAGATACACCTTC CASSLGETPQRYTF
- - TRBJ1-2 TRBV20-1 TGCAGTGCTGTAGTCCGGGACTTCTACACCTTC CSAVVRDFYTF
few - TRBJ1-2 TRBV7-2 TGTGCCAGCAGCTTAGGCGGGCAATCCAATGGCTACACCTTC CASSLGGQSNGYTF
few - TRBJ1-2 TRBV9 TGTGCCAGCAGCGTAGGACAGATAAACTACGGCTACACCTTC CASSVGQINYGYTF
- - TRBJ1-2 TRBV10-3 TGTGCCATCAGTGAGTCCTCACTGGACCCTTATGGCTACACCTTC CAISESSLDPYGYTF
- - TRBJ2-1 TRBV30 TGTGCCTTCGGGCTTTCGCACTACAATGAGCAGTTCTTC CAFGLSHYNEQFF
few - TRBJ2-7 TRBV29-1 TGCAGCGTGTCGGGACCCGGATTGAGACAGCAGTACTTC CSVSGPGLRQQYF
many - TRBJ2-3 TRBV5-1 TGCGCCAGCAGCCCGGGTTCCGCAGATACGCAGTATTTT CASSPGSADTQYF
- TRBD2 TRBJ2-7 TRBV20-1 TGCAGTGCCGCGGGGCTAGCGGTCTCCTACGAGCAGTACTTC CSAAGLAVSYEQYF
- - TRBJ2-7 TRBV6-2/TRBV6-3 TGTGCCAGCAGTAAATCGGACGCCAGATCCTACGAGCAGTACTTC CASSKSDARSYEQYF
- - TRBJ1-2 TRBV29-1 TGCAGCGTTCCGGCAGGGGCGCGGGACTATGGCTACACCTTC CSVPAGARDYGYTF
few - TRBJ1-2 TRBV2 TGTGCCAGCACCCGGGACTTCTATGGCTACACCTTC CASTRDFYGYTF
many - TRBJ2-5 TRBV20-1 TGCAGTGCTAGAGACGGGGGAGCCCAAGAGACCCAGTACTTC CSARDGGAQETQYF
- - TRBJ2-1 TRBV20-1 TGCAGTGCCAGTGACAGTTCGGGTGAGCAGTTCTTC CSASDSSGEQFF
few TRBD1 TRBJ2-5 TRBV5-1 TGCGCCAGCAGCTTCCGGGACAGGGCACAAGAGACCCAGTACTTC CASSFRDRAQETQYF
- - TRBJ2-5 TRBV7-7 TGTGCTAGCAGCCACCTCGGCGTGGAGGGGAAGAGCGAGACCCAGTACTTC CASSHLGVEGKSETQYF
- - TRBJ2-3 TRBV9 TGTGCCAGCAGCGTTAATGGGGGAGTTGGGACAGATACGCAGTATTTT CASSVNGGVGTDTQYF
- TRBD2 TRBJ2-7 TRBV7-2 TGTGCCAGCAGCTTAATTTCTGGCGGGGGGTATAGCGAGCAGTACTTC CASSLISGGGYSEQYF
- TRBD2 TRBJ2-3 TRBV20-1 TGCAGTGCTAGTCTCCCTAGCGGGGGCCAGGATACGCAGTATTTT CSASLPSGGQDTQYF
- - TRBJ1-6 TRBV6-1 TGTGCCAGCAGTGAAGGACCAGGGGATTGGTCACCCCTCCACTTT CASSEGPGDWSPLHF
few - TRBJ1-1 TRBV10-3 TGTGCCATCGGAAGCCTACCGACAGATCACGCTGAAGCTTTCTTT CAIGSLPTDHAEAFF